Each of the 10 T cell receptor beta chains below was sequenced from the same sample in a study of radiation and T cells in renal cell carcinoma. The sample's time point: baseline pretreatment blood. Documented treatment: 15 Gy SBRT to primary tumor, nephrectomy 4 weeks later. Method: immunoSEQ multiplex PCR; TCRdb's copy keeps in-frame clones and lacks some. The top ten clones hold 4.1% of a sample with 150,000 or so clones, less than 90% of them seen once. The sample here was blood, taken from a patient whose treatment included radiotherapy and nephrectomy. These receptors were taken from a woman between 65 and 79 years old with renal cell carcinoma.

The chain joins TRBV5-6 to TRBJ2-5; a weak D match, TRBD1 (5 bases). This CDR3 has 13 residues. V was cut by 2 bases and J by 5 bases, with 10 bases left in between. Germline V gene data show CDR1 as SGHDT and CDR2 as YYEEEE. The CDR3 bases are TGTGCCAGCAGCTTACGGACAAGGGAGACCCAGTACTTC. The encoded protein is CASSLRTRETQYF.

The chain joins TRBV6-5 to TRBJ1-1; a weak D match, TRBD1 (6 bases). The CDR3 contains 13 residues. V lost 4 bases and J lost 7, with 13 bases in between. From germline, CDR1 is MNHEY and CDR2 SVGAGI. CDR3 in DNA: TGTGCCAGCAGTTTGGCAGGGGCCCATGAAGCTTTCTTT. Protein product: CASSLAGAHEAFF.

The rearrangement uses TRBV7-9 and TRBJ1-6; D is possibly TRBD1 (6 bases). CDR1 and CDR2 from the germline V gene are SEHNR and FQNEAQ (reference sequence). V shed 6 bases and J shed 10 bases, with 16 bases lying between them. This CDR3 has 14 amino acids. The CDR3 coding sequence is TGTGCCAGCAGACAGGGCGGAGTATGGTCACCCCTCCACTTT. It is translated as CASRQGGVWSPLHF.

V is TRBV6-1 and J is TRBJ2-3, with D uncertain. Trimming left V 6 bases short and J 1 base short, with 14 bases between. CDR3 length equals 15 residues. CDR1 MNHNS and CDR2 SASEGT come from the germline V gene. CDR3 coding DNA: TGTGCCAGCAGCCCTCGGCGCGGCGGCACAGATACGCAGTATTTT. Encoded protein: CASSPRRGGTDTQYF.

This clone appeared a single time. J is TRBJ2-5 and V is TRBV6-1; D not certain. Germline V gene lookup returns CDR1 MNHNS and CDR2 SASEGT. The V end was cut by 2 bases, the J end by 0 bases, with 10 bases between. CDR3 length: 15 amino acids. As DNA, the CDR3 is TGTGCCAGCAGTGAAAGCCCTAGATACCAAGAGACCCAGTACTTC. This encodes CASSESPRYQETQYF.

The genes are TRBV29-1 and TRBJ2-7; D tentatively reads TRBD1 or TRBD2 (5 bases each). Trimming shortened V by 4 bases and J by 4 bases, and 11 bases separated the two germline ends. CDR3 size: 12 residues. The germline CDR1 and CDR2 sequences are SQVTM and ANQGSEA. CDR3 region: CSVGGDWYEQYF. The CDR3 DNA reads TGCAGCGTTGGAGGGGATTGGTACGAGCAGTACTTC.

This sequence joins TRBV7-9 and TRBJ1-5, with D maybe TRBD1 (5 bases). Trimming left V 4 bases short and J 4 bases short, with 20 bases between. There are 17 residues in the CDR3. Germline CDR1 SEHNR, CDR2 FQNEAQ (reference sequence). CDR3 bases: TGTGCCAGCAGCTCCAACGATGGGGGTTTCGGAAATCAGCCCCAGCATTTT. Its translation is CASSSNDGGFGNQPQHF.

This sequence joins TRBV5-1 and TRBJ2-3, with D perhaps TRBD2 (5 bases). Trimming removed 4 bases at V and 1 base at J, with 13 bases between. CDR1 and CDR2 (germline): SGHRS, YFSETQ. The CDR3 extends over 15 amino acids. In DNA form, the CDR3 reads TGCGCCAGCAGCCGTCTAGCCGTGGGCACAGATACGCAGTATTTT. This encodes CASSRLAVGTDTQYF. Full variable domain (outside the CDR3, taken from reference TRBV5-1 and TRBJ2-3): KAGVTQTPRYLIKTRGQQVTLSCSPISGHRSVSWYQQTPGQGLQFLFEYFSETQRNKGNFPGRFSGRQFSNSRSEMNVSTLELGDSALYLCASSRLAVGTDTQYFGPGTRLTVL.

The V gene is TRBV28, the J gene TRBJ2-7; 7 bases are shared with TRBD2. CDR3 length: 15 amino acids. V lost 3 bases and J lost 2; bases outside the gene matches: 7. The germline V gene has CDR1 MDHEN and CDR2 SYDVKM. In nucleotides, the CDR3 is TGTGCCAGCAGTTTCGCGCGAGCGGGGACCTACGAGCAGTACTTC. Protein product: CASSFARAGTYEQYF.

This chain connects TRBV19 to TRBJ1-4; no clear D gene. The CDR3 loop spans 14 amino acids. The germline gives CDR1 LNHDA, CDR2 SQIVND (reference sequence). V lost 3 bases and J 10 bases, leaving 15 bases between the germline ends. CDR3 nucleotides: TGTGCCAGTAGTATGGTCTTTGGCAGCCTAAAACTGTTTTTT. Translating it yields CASSMVFGSLKLFF.